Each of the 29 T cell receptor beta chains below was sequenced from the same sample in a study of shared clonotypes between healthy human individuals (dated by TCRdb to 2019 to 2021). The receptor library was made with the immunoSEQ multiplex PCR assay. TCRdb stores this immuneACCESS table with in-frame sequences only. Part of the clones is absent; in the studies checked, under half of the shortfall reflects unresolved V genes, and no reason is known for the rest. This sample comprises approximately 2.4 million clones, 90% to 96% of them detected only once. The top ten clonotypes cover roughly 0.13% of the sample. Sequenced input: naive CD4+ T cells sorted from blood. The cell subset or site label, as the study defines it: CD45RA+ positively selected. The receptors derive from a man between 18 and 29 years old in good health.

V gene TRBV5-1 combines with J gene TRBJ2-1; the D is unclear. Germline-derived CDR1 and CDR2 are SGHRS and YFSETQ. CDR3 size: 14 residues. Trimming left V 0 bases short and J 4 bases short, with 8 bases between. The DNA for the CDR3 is TGCGCCAGCAGCTTGGAACTACAGTACAATGAGCAGTTCTTC. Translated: CASSLELQYNEQFF.

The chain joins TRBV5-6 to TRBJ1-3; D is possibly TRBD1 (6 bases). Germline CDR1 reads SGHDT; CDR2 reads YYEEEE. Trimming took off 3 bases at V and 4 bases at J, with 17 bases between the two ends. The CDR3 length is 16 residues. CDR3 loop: CASSSRTEGVGNTIYF. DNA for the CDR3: TGTGCCAGCAGCTCTCGGACGGAGGGGGTCGGAAACACCATATATTTT.

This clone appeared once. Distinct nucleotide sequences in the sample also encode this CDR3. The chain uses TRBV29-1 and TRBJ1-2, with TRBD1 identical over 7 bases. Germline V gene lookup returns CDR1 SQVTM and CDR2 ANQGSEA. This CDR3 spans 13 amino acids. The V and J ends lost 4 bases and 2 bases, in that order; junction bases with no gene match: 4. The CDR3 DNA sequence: TGCAGCGTTGCTACAGGGGCAAACTATGGCTACACCTTC. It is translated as CSVATGANYGYTF.

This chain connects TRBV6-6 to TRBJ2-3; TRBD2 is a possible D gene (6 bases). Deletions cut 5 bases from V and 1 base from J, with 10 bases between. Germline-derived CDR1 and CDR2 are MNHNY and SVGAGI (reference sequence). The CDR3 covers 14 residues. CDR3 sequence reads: CASSPGLRTDTQYF. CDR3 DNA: TGTGCCAGCAGTCCGGGACTTCGCACAGATACGCAGTATTTT.

The DNA of the CDR3 is TGTGCCAGTAGTACCGGGACAGATAATGGCTACACCTTC. It specifies CASSTGTDNGYTF. The rearrangement joins TRBV19 to TRBJ1-2; TRBD1 aligns across 7 bases. V lost 4 bases and J lost 6; bases outside the gene matches: 5. The CDR3 consists of 13 residues. Germline lookup yields CDR1 LNHDA and CDR2 SQIVND (reference sequence).

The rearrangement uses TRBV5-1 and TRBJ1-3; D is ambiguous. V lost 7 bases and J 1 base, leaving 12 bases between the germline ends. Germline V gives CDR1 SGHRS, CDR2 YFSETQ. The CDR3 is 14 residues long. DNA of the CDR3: TGCGCCAGCTGCGAAGGCGGATCTGGAAACACCATATATTTT. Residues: CASCEGGSGNTIYF.

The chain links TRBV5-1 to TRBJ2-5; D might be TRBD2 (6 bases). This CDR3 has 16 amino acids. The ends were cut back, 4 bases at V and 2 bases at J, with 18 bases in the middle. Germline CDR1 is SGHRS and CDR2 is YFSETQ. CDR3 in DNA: TGCGCCAGCAGCCTGCGGCCAGGGCGGGGACAAGAGACCCAGTACTTC. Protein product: CASSLRPGRGQETQYF.

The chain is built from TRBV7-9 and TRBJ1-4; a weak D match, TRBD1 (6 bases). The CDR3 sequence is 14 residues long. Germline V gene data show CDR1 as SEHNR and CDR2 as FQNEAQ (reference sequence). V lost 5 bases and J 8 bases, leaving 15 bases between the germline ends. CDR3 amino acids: CASSVQGGSEKLFF. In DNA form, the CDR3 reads TGTGCCAGCAGCGTACAGGGAGGATCAGAAAAACTGTTTTTT.

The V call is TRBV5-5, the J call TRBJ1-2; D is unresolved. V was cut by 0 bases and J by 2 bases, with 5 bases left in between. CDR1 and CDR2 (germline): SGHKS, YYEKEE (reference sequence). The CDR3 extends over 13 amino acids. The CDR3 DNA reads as TGTGCCAGCAGCTTGGCACAAAACTATGGCTACACCTTC. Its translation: CASSLAQNYGYTF.

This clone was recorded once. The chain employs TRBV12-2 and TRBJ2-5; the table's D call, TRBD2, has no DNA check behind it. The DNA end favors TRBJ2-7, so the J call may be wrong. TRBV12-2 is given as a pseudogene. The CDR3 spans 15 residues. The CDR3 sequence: CASRFTRGSSYEQYF. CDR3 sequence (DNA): TGTGCAAGTCGCTTCACCCGGGGGAGCTCCTACGAGCAGTACTTC.

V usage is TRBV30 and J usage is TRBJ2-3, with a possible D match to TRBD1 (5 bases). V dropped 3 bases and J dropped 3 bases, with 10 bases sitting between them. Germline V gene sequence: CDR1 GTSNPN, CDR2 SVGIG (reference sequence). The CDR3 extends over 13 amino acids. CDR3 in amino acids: CAWSSKGTDTQYF. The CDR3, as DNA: TGTGCCTGGAGCAGTAAGGGGACAGATACGCAGTATTTT. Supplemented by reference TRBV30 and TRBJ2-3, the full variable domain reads SQTIHQWPATLVQPVGSPLSLECTVEGTSNPNLYWYRQAAGRGLQLLFYSVGIGQISSEVPQNLSASRPQDRQFILSSKKLLLSDSGFYLCAWSSKGTDTQYFGPGTRLTVL.

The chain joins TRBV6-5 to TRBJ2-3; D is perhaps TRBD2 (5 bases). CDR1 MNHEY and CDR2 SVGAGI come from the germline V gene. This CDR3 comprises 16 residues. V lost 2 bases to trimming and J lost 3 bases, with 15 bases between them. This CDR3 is CASSYVGLAFTDTQYF. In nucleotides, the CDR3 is TGTGCCAGCAGTTACGTGGGTCTAGCATTTACAGATACGCAGTATTTT.

The CDR3, as DNA: TGTGCCGCGACAGGGTACACTGAAGCTTTCTTT. It translates to CAATGYTEAFF. The chain employs TRBV19 and TRBJ1-1, with 7 positions matching TRBD1. Trimming took 11 bases from V and 3 from J; bases not matched to a gene: 3. This CDR3 is built from 11 residues. From germline, CDR1 is LNHDA and CDR2 SQIVND (reference sequence).

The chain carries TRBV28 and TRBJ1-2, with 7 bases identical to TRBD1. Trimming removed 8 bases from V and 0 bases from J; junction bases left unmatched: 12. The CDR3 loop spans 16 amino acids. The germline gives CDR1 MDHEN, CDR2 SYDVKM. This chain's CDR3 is CASGGPLDRSNYGYTF. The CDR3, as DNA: TGTGCCAGCGGAGGACCCCTGGACAGGTCTAACTATGGCTACACCTTC.

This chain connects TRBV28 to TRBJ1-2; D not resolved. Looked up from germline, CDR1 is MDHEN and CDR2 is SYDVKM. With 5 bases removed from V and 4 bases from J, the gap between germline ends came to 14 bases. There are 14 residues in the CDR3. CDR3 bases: TGTGCCAGCAGTCCAGGTGGGCCCCTCTATGGCTACACCTTC. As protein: CASSPGGPLYGYTF.

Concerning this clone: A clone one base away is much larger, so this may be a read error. The chain's CDR3 is CASSFKETQYF. DNA for the CDR3: TGTGCCAGCAGCTTCAAAGAGACCCAGTACTTC. This chain joins TRBV7-6 and TRBJ2-5; D not certain. Trimming took off 3 bases at V and 3 bases at J, with 2 bases between the two ends. Germline CDR1 SGHVS, CDR2 FNYEAQ. This CDR3 region has 11 residues.

The CDR3 sequence is CSVEERQAGTQYF. The CDR3 DNA is TGCAGCGTTGAGGAACGACAGGCTGGGACCCAGTACTTC. The genes are TRBV29-1 and TRBJ2-5; D possibly corresponds to TRBD1 (6 bases). The CDR3 contains 13 residues. Germline assignment: CDR1 SQVTM and CDR2 ANQGSEA. Trimming removed 3 bases from V and 7 bases from J, with 15 bases in between.

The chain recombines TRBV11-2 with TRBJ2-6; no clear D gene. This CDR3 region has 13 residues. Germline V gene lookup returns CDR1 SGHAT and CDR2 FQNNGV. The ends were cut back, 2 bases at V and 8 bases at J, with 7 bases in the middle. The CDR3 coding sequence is TGTGCCAGCAGCTTATGGGAACCCAACGTCCTGACTTTC. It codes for CASSLWEPNVLTF.

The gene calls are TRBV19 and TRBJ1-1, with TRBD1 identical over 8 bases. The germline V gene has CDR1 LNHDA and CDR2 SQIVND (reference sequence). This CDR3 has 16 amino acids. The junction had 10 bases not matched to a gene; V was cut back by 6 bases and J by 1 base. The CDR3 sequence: CASSPDREWENTEAFF. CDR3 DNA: TGTGCCAGTAGCCCGGACAGGGAATGGGAGAACACTGAAGCTTTCTTT.

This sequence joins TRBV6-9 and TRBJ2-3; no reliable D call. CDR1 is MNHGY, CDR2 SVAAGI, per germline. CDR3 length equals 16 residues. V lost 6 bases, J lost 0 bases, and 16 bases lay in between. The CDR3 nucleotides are TGTGCCAGCAGGCCCCCCGTGTGTCCTAGCACAGATACGCAGTATTTT. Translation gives CASRPPVCPSTDTQYF.

The CDR3 region is CASSLAGSGVTDTQYF. In DNA, the CDR3 is TGTGCCAGCAGCTTGGCGGGTAGCGGGGTGACAGATACGCAGTATTTT. V usage is TRBV5-4 and J usage is TRBJ2-3; 8 nucleotides align to TRBD2. The length of the CDR3 is 16 residues. CDR1 is SGHNT, CDR2 YYREEE, per germline (reference sequence). V shed 0 bases and J 3 bases; nucleotides not matched to a gene: 6.

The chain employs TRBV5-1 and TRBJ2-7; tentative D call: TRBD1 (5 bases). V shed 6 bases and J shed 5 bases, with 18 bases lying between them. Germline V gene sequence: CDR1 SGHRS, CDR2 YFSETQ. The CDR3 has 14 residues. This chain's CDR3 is CASNPDLWGHEQYF. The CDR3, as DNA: TGCGCCAGCAACCCGGACCTGTGGGGCCACGAGCAGTACTTC. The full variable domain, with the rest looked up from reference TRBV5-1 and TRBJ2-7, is KAGVTQTPRYLIKTRGQQVTLSCSPISGHRSVSWYQQTPGQGLQFLFEYFSETQRNKGNFPGRFSGRQFSNSRSEMNVSTLELGDSALYLCASNPDLWGHEQYFGPGTRLTVT.

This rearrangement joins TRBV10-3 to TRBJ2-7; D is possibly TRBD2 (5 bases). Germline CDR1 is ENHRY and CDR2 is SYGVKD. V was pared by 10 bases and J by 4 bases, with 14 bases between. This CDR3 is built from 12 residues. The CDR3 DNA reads TGTGCCAGTCGACGGGGAGTGTACGAGCAGTACTTC. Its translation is CASRRGVYEQYF.

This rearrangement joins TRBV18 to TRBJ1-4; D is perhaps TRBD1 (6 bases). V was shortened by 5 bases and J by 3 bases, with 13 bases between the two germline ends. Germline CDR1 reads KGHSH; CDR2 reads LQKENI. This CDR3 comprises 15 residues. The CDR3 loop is CASSSYRDPNEKLFF. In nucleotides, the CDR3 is TGTGCCAGCTCATCCTACAGGGACCCTAATGAAAAACTGTTTTTT.

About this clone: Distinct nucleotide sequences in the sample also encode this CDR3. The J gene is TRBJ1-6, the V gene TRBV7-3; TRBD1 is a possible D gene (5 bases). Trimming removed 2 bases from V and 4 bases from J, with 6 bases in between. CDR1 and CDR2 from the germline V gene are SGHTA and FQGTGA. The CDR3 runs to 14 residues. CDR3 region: CASSLGGYNSPLHF. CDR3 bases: TGTGCCAGCAGCTTAGGGGGGTATAATTCACCCCTCCACTTT. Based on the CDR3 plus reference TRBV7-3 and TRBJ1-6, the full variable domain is GAGVSQTPSNKVTEKGKYVELRCDPISGHTALYWYRQSLGQGPEFLIYFQGTGAADDSGLPNDRFFAVRPEGSVSTLKIQRTERGDSAVYLCASSLGGYNSPLHFGNGTRLTVT.

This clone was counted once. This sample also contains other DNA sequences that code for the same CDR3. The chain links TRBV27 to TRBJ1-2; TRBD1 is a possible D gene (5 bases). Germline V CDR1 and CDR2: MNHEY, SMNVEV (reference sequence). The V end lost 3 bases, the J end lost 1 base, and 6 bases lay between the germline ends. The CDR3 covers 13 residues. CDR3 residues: CASSLQGNYGYTF. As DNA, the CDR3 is TGTGCCAGCAGTTTGCAGGGTAACTATGGCTACACCTTC.

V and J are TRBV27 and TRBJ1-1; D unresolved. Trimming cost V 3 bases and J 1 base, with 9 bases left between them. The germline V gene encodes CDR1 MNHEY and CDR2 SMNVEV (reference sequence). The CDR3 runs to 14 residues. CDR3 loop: CASSFLRPNTEAFF. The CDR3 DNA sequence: TGTGCCAGCAGTTTTCTTAGACCGAACACTGAAGCTTTCTTT.

The CDR3 is CASSVGGRGPGELFF. The CDR3 DNA reads TGTGCCAGCAGCGTAGGAGGTAGGGGGCCCGGGGAGCTGTTTTTT. The V gene is TRBV9, the J gene TRBJ2-2; 7 nucleotides match TRBD1. Germline CDR1 is SGDLS and CDR2 is YYNGEE. Losses at the gene ends were 0 bases for V and 6 bases for J; bases not matched to a gene: 5. This CDR3 contains 15 residues.

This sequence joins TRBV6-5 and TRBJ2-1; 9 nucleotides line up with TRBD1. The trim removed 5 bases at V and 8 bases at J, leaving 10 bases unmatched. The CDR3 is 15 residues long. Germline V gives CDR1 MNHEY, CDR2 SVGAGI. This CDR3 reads CASSKGQGYADEQFF. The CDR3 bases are TGTGCCAGCAGTAAAGGACAGGGGTATGCCGATGAGCAGTTCTTC.